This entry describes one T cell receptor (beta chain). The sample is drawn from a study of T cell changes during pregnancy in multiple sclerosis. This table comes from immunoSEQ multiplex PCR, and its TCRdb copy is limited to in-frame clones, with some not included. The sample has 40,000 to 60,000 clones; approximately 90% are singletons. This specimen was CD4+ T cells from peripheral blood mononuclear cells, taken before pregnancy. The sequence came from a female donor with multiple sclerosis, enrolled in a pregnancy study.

CDR3 sequence (DNA): TGTGCCAGCAGCTTGAAGACTAGCGGGAGGTTCGGGGAGACCCAGTACTTC. Translating it yields CASSLKTSGRFGETQYF. The rearrangement uses TRBV5-4 and TRBJ2-5; 13 bases map to TRBD2. Germline trimming cut 1 base from V and 5 bases from J; bases unmatched to any gene: 8. This CDR3 is built from 17 residues. The germline V gene encodes CDR1 SGHNT and CDR2 YYREEE (reference sequence).